Presented here are 28 T cell receptor beta chains from one specimen sequenced in a study of blood T cell repertoires in COVID-19. Clones were read by immunoSEQ multiplex PCR, and TCRdb kept only the in-frame ones, dropping some. Here the sample spans about 130,000 clones, 65% to 90% being singletons. Sequenced input: PBMCs or T cells enriched from blood (not recorded which). The source of these receptors is a woman in her fifties or sixties who had recovered from COVID-19.

This rearrangement joins TRBV5-1 to TRBJ1-1; 8 bases line up with TRBD1. The CDR3 runs to 14 residues. V lost 5 bases to trimming and J lost 5 bases; unmatched junction nucleotides: 8. CDR1 is SGHRS, CDR2 YFSETQ, per germline. The CDR3 reads CASRQTGERTEAFF. For the CDR3, the DNA is TGCGCCAGCAGACAGACAGGGGAGAGGACTGAAGCTTTCTTT. Drawing the rest from reference TRBV5-1 and TRBJ1-1, the complete variable domain is KAGVTQTPRYLIKTRGQQVTLSCSPISGHRSVSWYQQTPGQGLQFLFEYFSETQRNKGNFPGRFSGRQFSNSRSEMNVSTLELGDSALYLCASRQTGERTEAFFGQGTRLTVV.

The DNA of the CDR3 is TGTGCCACCAGCACGGGACAGGGCTCCTACAATGAGCAGTTCTTC. It translates to CATSTGQGSYNEQFF. The chain couples TRBV15 to TRBJ2-1; 9 bases are shared with TRBD1. CDR3 length: 15 amino acids. From germline, CDR1 is LNHNV and CDR2 YYDKDF (reference sequence). The junction had 1 base not matched to a gene; V was cut back by 4 bases and J by 0 bases. Full variable domain (remainder filled in from reference TRBV15 and TRBJ2-1): DAMVIQNPRYQVTQFGKPVTLSCSQTLNHNVMYWYQQKSSQAPKLLFHYYDKDFNNEADTPDNFQSRRPNTSFCFLDIRSPGLGDTAMYLCATSTGQGSYNEQFFGPGTRLTVL.

This sequence joins TRBV19 and TRBJ1-2; TRBD1 is a possible D gene (5 bases). The CDR3 length is 15 residues. V was clipped by 6 bases and J by 2 bases, with 16 bases between them. Per the germline V gene, CDR1 is LNHDA and CDR2 is SQIVND (reference sequence). This chain's CDR3 is CASRPTGAGNYGYTF. The CDR3 DNA reads as TGTGCCAGTAGGCCGACCGGGGCGGGGAACTATGGCTACACCTTC.

The chain couples TRBV19 to TRBJ2-2, with D possibly TRBD1 on 5 matching bases. The germline V and J ends were trimmed by 5 bases and 0 bases, with 19 bases remaining between them. The length of the CDR3 is 18 residues. CDR1 and CDR2 (germline): LNHDA, SQIVND (reference sequence). The CDR3 DNA follows: TGTGCCAGTAGTTTGGGTACTCCCTGGACAACGAACACCGGGGAGCTGTTTTTT. Its protein is CASSLGTPWTTNTGELFF.

The CDR3 region is CASSQDAGRETQYF. CDR3 coding DNA: TGTGCCAGCAGCCAAGATGCAGGGCGGGAGACCCAGTACTTC. This chain connects TRBV3-1 (or the pseudogene TRBV3-2) to TRBJ2-5; D might be TRBD1 (5 bases). The germline V and J ends were trimmed by 0 bases and 5 bases, with 10 bases remaining between them. Germline V gene sequence: CDR1 LGHDT, CDR2 YNNKEL (reference sequence). CDR3 length: 14 amino acids.

The gene calls are TRBV2 and TRBJ1-2; 8 positions agree with TRBD1. This CDR3 is 15 amino acids long. Germline CDR1 is SNHLY and CDR2 is FYNNEI. The ends lost 2 bases at V and 5 bases at J; junction bases unmatched: 7. The CDR3 loop is CASSEMGQEVYGYTF. In nucleotides, the CDR3 is TGTGCCAGCAGTGAAATGGGACAGGAGGTTTATGGCTACACCTTC.

This clone was picked up a small number of times. The rearrangement joins TRBV4-2 to TRBJ2-1; 12 nucleotides match TRBD2. The germline CDR1 and CDR2 sequences are LGHNA and YNFKEQ. CDR3 length equals 18 residues. J lost 7 bases, V lost 0 bases, and 10 bases had no gene match. The CDR3 nucleotides read TGTGCCAGCAGCCAAGAAGGGGCTAGCGGGGGGGCCCTAAATGAGCAGTTCTTC. This encodes CASSQEGASGGALNEQFF.

The CDR3 loop reads CASSPPAGGGAFNEQFF. CDR3 coding DNA: TGTGCCAGCAGCCCCCCTGCTGGCGGGGGGGCCTTCAATGAGCAGTTCTTC. V and J are TRBV7-8 and TRBJ2-1; 9 bases align to TRBD2. This CDR3 is built from 17 residues. From germline, CDR1 is SGHVS and CDR2 FQNEAQ. Trimming removed 5 bases from V and 6 bases from J; junction bases left unmatched: 14.

The rearrangement links TRBV3-1 (or the pseudogene TRBV3-2) to TRBJ2-3; TRBD2 matches at 10 bases. The CDR3 contains 18 residues. Germline V gives CDR1 LGHDT, CDR2 YNNKEL (reference sequence). V lost 4 bases, J lost 0 bases, and 10 bases stayed unmatched. This CDR3 is CASSPTLMTSGSTDTQYF. DNA for the CDR3: TGTGCCAGCAGCCCAACACTCATGACTAGCGGGAGCACAGATACGCAGTATTTT.

The CDR3 reads CASSMGQGYGYTF. The DNA of the CDR3 is TGTGCCAGTAGTATGGGACAGGGTTATGGCTACACCTTC. This sequence joins TRBV19 and TRBJ1-2; 9 bases match TRBD1. The CDR3 contains 13 residues. The V gene end was trimmed by 3 bases and the J gene end by 5 bases; junction bases not matched to a gene: 1. From germline, CDR1 is LNHDA and CDR2 SQIVND (reference sequence).

There are a few counts of this clone. The genes are TRBV10-3 and TRBJ1-6; D not resolved. The CDR3 has 13 residues. V lost 5 bases, J lost 8 bases, and 10 bases lay in between. Germline V gene lookup returns CDR1 ENHRY and CDR2 SYGVKD. This chain's CDR3 is CAISLQLDSPLHF. The CDR3 bases are TGTGCCATCAGTCTACAGCTCGATTCACCCCTCCACTTT.

The V call is TRBV6-2 or TRBV6-3, the J call TRBJ2-7; a weak D match, TRBD2 (6 bases). Trimming shortened V by 2 bases and J by 10 bases, and 9 bases separated the two germline ends. The germline V gene has CDR1 MNHEY and CDR2 SVGEGT. The CDR3 has 11 residues. The CDR3 region is CASSYGGKQYF. The CDR3 DNA reads as TGTGCCAGCAGTTACGGGGGGAAACAGTACTTC.

The V and J genes are TRBV7-3 and TRBJ1-4, with unresolved D. Between the trimmed V and J ends, which lost 6 bases and 8 bases, there was a span of 13 bases. From germline, CDR1 is SGHTA and CDR2 FQGTGA. There are 13 residues in the CDR3. The CDR3 loop reads CASSTVSGEKLFF. The CDR3 region has the DNA TGTGCCAGCAGTACGGTGTCCGGGGAAAAACTGTTTTTT.

The V gene is TRBV10-2, the J gene TRBJ2-3, with 7 bases identical to TRBD2. The CDR3 runs 15 residues. Per the germline V gene, CDR1 is WSHSY and CDR2 is SAAADI. With V trimmed by 5 bases and J by 6 bases, 11 bases remained unmatched. The CDR3 bases are TGCGCCAGCAGTTGGGTGGCGGGGGACCAGGATACGCAGTATTTT. This translates into CASSWVAGDQDTQYF.

The chain links TRBV11-3 to TRBJ2-7; D ambiguous. The CDR3 runs to 13 residues. The V and J ends lost 2 bases and 4 bases respectively, with 9 bases between them. In germline, CDR1 is SGHNT, CDR2 YENEEA. This chain's CDR3 is CASSLPPLYEQYF. Written as DNA, the CDR3 is TGTGCCAGCAGCTTACCCCCCCTATACGAGCAGTACTTC.

J is TRBJ2-2 and V is TRBV5-1; a possible D gene is TRBD2 (5 bases). Germline CDR1 SGHRS, CDR2 YFSETQ. The CDR3 has 15 amino acids. Trimming shortened V by 5 bases and J by 3 bases, and 14 bases separated the two germline ends. CDR3 coding DNA: TGCGCCAGCAGAAATGGCGACGGGGACACCGGGGAGCTGTTTTTT. Its translation: CASRNGDGDTGELFF.

This clone has more than one count but fewer than ten. The V and J genes are TRBV3-1 (or the pseudogene TRBV3-2) and TRBJ1-2; 7 bases align to TRBD1. J lost 8 bases, V lost 6 bases, and 12 bases had no gene match. Germline-derived CDR1 and CDR2 are LGHDT and YNNKEL (reference sequence). This CDR3 region has 14 residues. The CDR3 bases are TGTGCCAGCAGACTGGACAGGAGGGGCGGGGGCTACACCTTC. Translating it yields CASRLDRRGGGYTF.

The J gene is TRBJ1-1, the V gene TRBV12-3 or TRBV12-4; no clear D. V dropped 0 bases and J dropped 7 bases, with 9 bases sitting between them. The CDR3 has 13 residues. CDR3 nucleotides: TGTGCCAGCAGTTTAGCCCGTACAGATGAAGCTTTCTTT. Translation gives CASSLARTDEAFF.

The table lists this clone with a count of one. The chain employs TRBV7-3 and TRBJ2-7; D is unresolved. V was cut by 1 base and J by 7 bases, with 17 bases left in between. Germline CDR1 SGHTA, CDR2 FQGTGA. The CDR3 is made up of 15 amino acids. The CDR3 coding sequence is TGTGCCAGCAGCTTAAAGATCCCTACTCCCCTGGAGCAGTACTTC. Amino acids: CASSLKIPTPLEQYF.

V gene TRBV29-1 combines with J gene TRBJ1-1, with 7 positions matching TRBD1. V gave up 4 bases and J gave up 5 bases; unmatched junction bases: 4. Germline CDR1 and CDR2: SQVTM and ANQGSEA. There are 12 residues in the CDR3. The CDR3, as DNA: TGCAGCGTTGGAGGGGGCTCTACTGAAGCTTTCTTT. Translated, it gives CSVGGGSTEAFF.

This clone was observed a single time. This chain joins TRBV4-3 and TRBJ2-3; 10 nucleotides align to TRBD2. CDR3 length: 18 residues. The junction had 6 bases not matched to a gene; V was cut back by 0 bases and J by 0 bases. Germline V lookup: CDR1 LGHNA, CDR2 YSLEER. In DNA form, the CDR3 reads TGCGCCAGCAGCCAAGATGGAGCGGGGGGGACCAGCACAGATACGCAGTATTTT. Its translation is CASSQDGAGGTSTDTQYF.

The chain has TRBV27 and TRBJ1-1, with unresolved D. CDR1 is MNHEY and CDR2 is SMNVEV in the germline V gene (reference sequence). Between the trimmed V and J ends, which lost 0 bases and 0 bases, there was a span of 8 bases. CDR3 size: 15 residues. The CDR3 sequence is CASSLSKSMNTEAFF. CDR3 sequence (DNA): TGTGCCAGCAGTTTATCTAAGAGTATGAACACTGAAGCTTTCTTT.

The chain employs TRBV5-6 and TRBJ1-2, with TRBD1 matching 10 bases. The CDR3 consists of 16 residues. V gave up 1 base and J gave up 6 bases; unmatched junction bases: 9. In germline, CDR1 is SGHDT, CDR2 YYEEEE. Here the CDR3 reads CASSLIKGQGIDGYTF. The CDR3 bases are TGTGCCAGCAGCTTGATTAAGGGACAGGGGATAGATGGCTACACCTTC.

J is TRBJ2-1 and V is TRBV7-9; D gene ambiguous. Looked up from germline, CDR1 is SEHNR and CDR2 is FQNEAQ (reference sequence). The CDR3 totals 13 residues. Trimming cost V 0 bases and J 5 bases, with 5 bases left between them. The DNA of the CDR3 is TGTGCCAGCAGCTTAGCCTCTAACAATGAGCAGTTCTTC. Its protein is CASSLASNNEQFF.

The rearrangement links TRBV11-2 to TRBJ2-1, with a possible D match to TRBD2 (6 bases). Deletions cut 1 base from V and 7 bases from J, with 11 bases between. This CDR3 is 14 amino acids long. CDR1 and CDR2 from the germline V gene are SGHAT and FQNNGV. CDR3 nucleotides: TGTGCCAGCAGCTTAGGCGGAGGGCAGAATGAGCAGTTCTTC. Its protein is CASSLGGGQNEQFF.

The genes are TRBV10-3 and TRBJ2-7; no clear D. The CDR3 has 11 residues. V gave up 6 bases and J gave up 1 base, with 4 bases separating them. Germline lookup yields CDR1 ENHRY and CDR2 SYGVKD. The CDR3 region has the DNA TGTGCCATCAGCGGGTCCTACGAGCAGTACTTC. Protein: CAISGSYEQYF.

The chain has TRBV6-2 or TRBV6-3 and TRBJ2-1, with 10 bases matching TRBD2. CDR1 and CDR2 (germline): MNHEY, SVGEGT. The CDR3 contains 16 residues. V was clipped by 2 bases and J by 7 bases; unmatched bases: 8. The CDR3: CASSYRRLAGANEQFF. The CDR3 DNA sequence: TGTGCCAGCAGTTACCGTCGTCTAGCGGGGGCAAATGAGCAGTTCTTC.

CDR3 bases: TGTGCCAGCAGTCAACTCCCAGGGGCCGAGGAGACCCAGTACTTC. It yields the protein CASSQLPGAEETQYF. J is TRBJ2-5 and V is TRBV6-2 or TRBV6-3; D perhaps matches TRBD1 (6 bases). The germline gives CDR1 MNHEY, CDR2 SVGEGT. The germline V and J ends were trimmed by 5 bases and 5 bases, with 18 bases remaining between them. CDR3 length: 15 residues.